This TCR beta chain is from a study of blood T cell repertoires in COVID-19 (dated by TCRdb to 2018 to 2020). Broadly, across the study: Samples from collaborators originated in the United States, Italy and Spain and spanned both the acute and convalescent phases of COVID-19. The material from the prospective study consisted of cDNA or gDNA derived from T cells, B-cell-depleted T cells, or PBMCs. The dataset comprised deeply sampled blood TCRbeta repertoires from subjects exposed to, actively infected with, or recovered from COVID-19. A freely available public database, intended as a resource for researchers studying the immune response to SARS-CoV-2, is where the repertoires were released. The samples were drawn from the first 160 participants of the ongoing ImmuneRACE study and from 950 to 1,500 subjects provided by 6 global collaborators. Nearly every sample came with metadata listing a de-identified subject ID, COVID-19 status, age in years and sex. Where available, HLA class I and class II types were obtained from metadata supplied by the sample provider rather than from assay-based typing.

Regarding this clone: This receptor's antigen is unknown. One base away there is no much larger clone; base qualities are not given. Other nucleotide sequences from this sample produce the same CDR3.

In Seattle, one collaborating source enrolled patients while the infection was active and tracked those patients longitudinally over the course of disease. Whole blood was collected in K2EDTA tubes by collaborating institutions according to the institutions' own protocols. For TCRbeta analysis, collaborator samples were shipped as frozen whole blood, as isolated PBMCs, or as DNA extracted from either sample type. TCRbeta CDR3 regions were amplified from genomic DNA by means of the immunoSEQ Assay, a bias-controlled multiplex PCR. In the original analysis: Within the assay, amplification of reference gene primers was used to estimate how many nucleated cells each sample contained. To quantify the absolute abundance of each unique TCRbeta CDR3 rearrangement, sequence reads were collapsed and filtered. For each sample, productive Simpson clonality was calculated as the square root of Simpson's diversity index across productive rearrangements. The immuneACCESS repertoire file appears here via TCRdb, limited to in-frame rearrangements. These files lack a portion of the clones; in checked studies, under half of the deficit traces to unresolved V genes, and the cause of the others is not known. That table supplies the V and J calls and clone size; D and trimming were determined from the DNA. The sample data list under 250,000 clones, and about nine tenths of these were observed just once. In total, the top ten clones hold approximately 10% of the sample.

Overall results and qualifications from the work: The quantity of clinical and demographic metadata differed by source and by participant and was supplied without curation.

The CDR1 and CDR2 encoded by the germline V gene (reference sequence) are SEHNR and FQNEAQ. The CDR3, cysteine through phenylalanine, is 13 amino acids long. The kept DNA is CDR3 alone, 39 bases in frame from the first base. The germline V and J ends show losses of 3 bases and 3 bases respectively, and no gene match explains 1 base of the junction. Sequenced: peripheral blood. This clonotype was obtained from a man over 45 with COVID-19, enrolled during active disease. The rearrangement combines TRBV7-9 with TRBJ2-7; TRBD1 agrees with 8 junctional bases. The CDR3 protein: CASSFGQGYEQYF. The sequence in DNA is TGTGCCAGCAGCTTCGGACAGGGCTACGAGCAGTACTTC. Joined to the reference TRBV7-9 and TRBJ2-7 proteins, this CDR3 gives the full variable domain: DTGVSQNPRHKITKRGQNVTFRCDPISEHNRLYWYRQTLGQGPEFLTYFQNEAQLEKSRLLSDRFSAERPKGSFSTLEIQRTEQGDSAMYLCASSFGQGYEQYFGPGTRLTVT.